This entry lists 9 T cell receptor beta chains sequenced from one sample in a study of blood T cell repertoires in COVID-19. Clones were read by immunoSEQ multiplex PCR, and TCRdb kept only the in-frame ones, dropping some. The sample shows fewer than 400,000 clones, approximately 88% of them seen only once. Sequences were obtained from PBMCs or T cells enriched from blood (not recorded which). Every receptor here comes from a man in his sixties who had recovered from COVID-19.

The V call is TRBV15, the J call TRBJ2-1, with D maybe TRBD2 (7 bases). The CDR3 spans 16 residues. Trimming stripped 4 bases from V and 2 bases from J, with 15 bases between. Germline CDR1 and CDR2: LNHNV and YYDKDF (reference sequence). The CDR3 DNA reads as TGTGCCACCAGCACAATCTCGGGGGGCCCCTACAATGAGCAGTTCTTC. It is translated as CATSTISGGPYNEQFF.

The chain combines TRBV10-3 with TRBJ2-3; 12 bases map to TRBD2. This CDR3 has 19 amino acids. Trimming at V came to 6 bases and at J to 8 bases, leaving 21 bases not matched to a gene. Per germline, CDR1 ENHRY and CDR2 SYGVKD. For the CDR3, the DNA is TGTGCCATCAGAGCGACGGACTGGTCTAGCGGGAGGGCTGTCGGTACGCAGTATTTT. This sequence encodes CAIRATDWSSGRAVGTQYF.

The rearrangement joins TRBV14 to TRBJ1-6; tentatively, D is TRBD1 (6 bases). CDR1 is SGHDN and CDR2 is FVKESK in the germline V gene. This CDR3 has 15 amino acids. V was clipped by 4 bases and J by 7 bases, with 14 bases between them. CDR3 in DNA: TGTGCCAGCAGCCGAAATGACAGGTTAAATTCACCCCTCCACTTT. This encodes CASSRNDRLNSPLHF.

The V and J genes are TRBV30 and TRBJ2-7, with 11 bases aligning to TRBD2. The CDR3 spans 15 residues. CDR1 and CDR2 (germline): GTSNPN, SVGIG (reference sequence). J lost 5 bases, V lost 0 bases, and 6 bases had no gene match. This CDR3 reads CAWSVLAGDKNEQYF. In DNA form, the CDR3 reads TGTGCCTGGAGTGTACTAGCGGGAGATAAGAACGAGCAGTACTTC. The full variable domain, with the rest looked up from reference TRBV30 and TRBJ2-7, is SQTIHQWPATLVQPVGSPLSLECTVEGTSNPNLYWYRQAAGRGLQLLFYSVGIGQISSEVPQNLSASRPQDRQFILSSKKLLLSDSGFYLCAWSVLAGDKNEQYFGPGTRLTVT.

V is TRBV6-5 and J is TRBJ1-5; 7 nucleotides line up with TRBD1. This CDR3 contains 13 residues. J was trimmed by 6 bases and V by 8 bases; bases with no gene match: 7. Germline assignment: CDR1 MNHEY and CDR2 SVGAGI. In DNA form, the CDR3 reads TGTGCCAGCGACAGGGTGGTAAGTCAGCCCCAGCATTTT. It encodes CASDRVVSQPQHF.

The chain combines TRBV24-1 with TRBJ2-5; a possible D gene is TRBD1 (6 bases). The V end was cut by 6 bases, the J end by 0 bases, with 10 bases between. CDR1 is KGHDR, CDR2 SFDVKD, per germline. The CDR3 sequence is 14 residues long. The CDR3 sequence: CATSRDNHQETQYF. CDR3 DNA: TGTGCCACCAGTAGGGACAACCACCAAGAGACCCAGTACTTC.

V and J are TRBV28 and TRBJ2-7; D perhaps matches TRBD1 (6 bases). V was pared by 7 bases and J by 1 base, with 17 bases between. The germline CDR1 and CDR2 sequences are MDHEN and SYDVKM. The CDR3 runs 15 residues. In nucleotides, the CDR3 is TGTGCCAGCACCCAGGGGTATTTCATTTCCTACGAGCAGTACTTC. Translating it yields CASTQGYFISYEQYF.

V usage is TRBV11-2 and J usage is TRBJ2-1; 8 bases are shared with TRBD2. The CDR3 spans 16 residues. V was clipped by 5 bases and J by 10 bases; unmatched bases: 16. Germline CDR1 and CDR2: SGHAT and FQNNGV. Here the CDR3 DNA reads TGTGCCAGCAGCCGGCTTGGAGGTAGCGGGATCGGGGAGCAGTTCTTC. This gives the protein CASSRLGGSGIGEQFF. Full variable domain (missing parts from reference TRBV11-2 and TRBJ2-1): EAGVAQSPRYKIIEKRQSVAFWCNPISGHATLYWYQQILGQGPKLLIQFQNNGVVDDSQLPKDRFSAERLKGVDSTLKIQPAKLEDSAVYLCASSRLGGSGIGEQFFGPGTRLTVL.

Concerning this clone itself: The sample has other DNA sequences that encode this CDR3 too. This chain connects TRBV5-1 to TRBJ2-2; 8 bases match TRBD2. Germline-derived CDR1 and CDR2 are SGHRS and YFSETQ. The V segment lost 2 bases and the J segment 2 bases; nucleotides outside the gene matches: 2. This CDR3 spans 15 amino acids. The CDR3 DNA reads TGCGCCAGCAGCTTCACTAGCGGTAACACCGGGGAGCTGTTTTTT. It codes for CASSFTSGNTGELFF.